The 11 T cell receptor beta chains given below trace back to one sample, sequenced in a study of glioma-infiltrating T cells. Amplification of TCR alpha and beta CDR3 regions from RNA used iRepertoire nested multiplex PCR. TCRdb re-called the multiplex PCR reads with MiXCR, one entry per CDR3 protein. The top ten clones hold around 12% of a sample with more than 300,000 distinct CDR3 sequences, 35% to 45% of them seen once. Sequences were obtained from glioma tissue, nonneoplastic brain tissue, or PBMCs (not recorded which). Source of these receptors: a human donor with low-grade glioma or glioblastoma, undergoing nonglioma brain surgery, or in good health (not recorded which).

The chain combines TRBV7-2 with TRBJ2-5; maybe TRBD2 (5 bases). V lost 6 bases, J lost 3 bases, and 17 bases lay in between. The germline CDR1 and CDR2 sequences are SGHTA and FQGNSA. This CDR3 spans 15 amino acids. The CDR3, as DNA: TGTGCCAGCAGAGGAGGACCCGCGGTAGAAGAGACCCAGTACTTC. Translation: CASRGGPAVEETQYF.

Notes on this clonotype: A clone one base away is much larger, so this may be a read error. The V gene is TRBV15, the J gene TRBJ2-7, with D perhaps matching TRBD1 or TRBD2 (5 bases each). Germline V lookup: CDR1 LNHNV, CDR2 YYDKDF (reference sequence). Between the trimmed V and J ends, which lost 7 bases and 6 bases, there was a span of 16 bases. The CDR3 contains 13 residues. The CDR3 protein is CATTSRDLREQYF. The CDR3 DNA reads TGTGCCACCACCAGCCGGGACCTCCGCGAGCAGTACTTC.

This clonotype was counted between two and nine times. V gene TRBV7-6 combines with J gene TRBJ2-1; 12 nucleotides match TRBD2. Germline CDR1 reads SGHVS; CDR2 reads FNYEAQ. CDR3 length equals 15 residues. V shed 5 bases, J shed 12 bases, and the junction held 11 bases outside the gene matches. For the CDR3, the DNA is TGTGCCAGCAGCCCTCGACTAGCGGGAGCAATCGGGCAGTTCTTC. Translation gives CASSPRLAGAIGQFF.

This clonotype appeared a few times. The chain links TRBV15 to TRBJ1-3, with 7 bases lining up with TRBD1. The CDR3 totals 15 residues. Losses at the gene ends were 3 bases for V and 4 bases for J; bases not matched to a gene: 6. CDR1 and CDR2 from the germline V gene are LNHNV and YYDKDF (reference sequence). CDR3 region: CATSSDRDSGNTIYF. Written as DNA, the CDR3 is TGTGCCACCAGCAGCGACCGGGACAGCGGAAACACCATATATTTT.

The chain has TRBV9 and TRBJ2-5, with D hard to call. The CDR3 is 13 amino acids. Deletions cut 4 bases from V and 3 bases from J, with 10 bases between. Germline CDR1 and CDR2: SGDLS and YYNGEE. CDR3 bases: TGTGCCAGCAGCTACGGGTCGGAAGAGACCCAGTACTTC. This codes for CASSYGSEETQYF.

In nucleotides, the CDR3 is TGCAGCGCCCGCCGAAGGGGGGACGAGCAGTACTTC. Protein: CSARRRGDEQYF. The chain uses TRBV29-1 and TRBJ2-7, with D perhaps assigned TRBD1 or TRBD2 (6 bases each). Germline CDR1 and CDR2: SQVTM and ANQGSEA. Trimming removed 7 bases from V and 5 bases from J, with 15 bases in between. This CDR3 has 12 residues.

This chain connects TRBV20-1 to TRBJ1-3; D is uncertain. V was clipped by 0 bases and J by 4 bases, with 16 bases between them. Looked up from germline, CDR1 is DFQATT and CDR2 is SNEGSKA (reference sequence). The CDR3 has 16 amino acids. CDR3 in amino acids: CSARDDGGIYGNTIYF. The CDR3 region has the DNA TGCAGTGCTAGAGATGATGGAGGGATATACGGAAACACCATATATTTT.

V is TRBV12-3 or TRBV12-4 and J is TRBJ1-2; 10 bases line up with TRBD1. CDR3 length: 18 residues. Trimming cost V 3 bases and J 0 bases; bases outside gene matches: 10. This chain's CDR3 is CASSFFSGTGVANYGYTF. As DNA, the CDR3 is TGTGCCAGCAGTTTCTTTTCCGGGACAGGGGTAGCTAACTATGGCTACACCTTC.

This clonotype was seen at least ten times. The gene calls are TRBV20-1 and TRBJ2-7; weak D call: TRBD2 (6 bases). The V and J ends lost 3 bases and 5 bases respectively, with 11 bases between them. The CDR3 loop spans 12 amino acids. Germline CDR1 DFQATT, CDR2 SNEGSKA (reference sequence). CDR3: CSASAGLDEQYF. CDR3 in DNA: TGCAGTGCTAGCGCGGGACTGGACGAGCAGTACTTC.

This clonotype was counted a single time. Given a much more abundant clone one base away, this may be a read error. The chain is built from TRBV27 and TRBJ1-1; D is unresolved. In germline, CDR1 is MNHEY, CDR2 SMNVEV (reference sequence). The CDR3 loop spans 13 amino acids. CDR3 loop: CASSPDLNTKAFF. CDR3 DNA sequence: TGTGCCAGCAGTCCAGATTTAAACACTAAAGCTTTCTTT.

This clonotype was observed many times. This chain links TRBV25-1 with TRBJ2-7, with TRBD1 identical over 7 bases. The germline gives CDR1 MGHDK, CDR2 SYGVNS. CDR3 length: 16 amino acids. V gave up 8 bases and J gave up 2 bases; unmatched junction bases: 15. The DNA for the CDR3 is TGTGCCAGCTCCTTACCCCATGGCAGGGGGACCTACGAGCAGTACTTC. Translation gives CASSLPHGRGTYEQYF.